These 17 T cell receptor beta chains came from one sample sequenced in a study of monozygotic twins with cystic fibrosis. Method: immunoSEQ multiplex PCR; TCRdb's copy keeps in-frame clones and lacks some. The sample consists of around 7,500 clones, 94% of them appearing once. Sequenced sample: blood. The receptor source for this set is a boy between 2 and 15 years old with cystic fibrosis.

The chain couples TRBV15 to TRBJ2-6; D is uncertain. The CDR3 loop spans 15 amino acids. Germline loops: CDR1 LNHNV, CDR2 YYDKDF (reference sequence). Trimming removed 0 bases at V and 2 bases at J, with 5 bases between. The CDR3 loop reads CATSRDSTGANVLTF. In nucleotides, the CDR3 is TGTGCCACCAGCAGAGATTCAACTGGGGCCAACGTCCTGACTTTC.

The chain has TRBV9 and TRBJ2-1, with TRBD2 as a possible D gene (6 bases). Germline values: CDR1 SGDLS, CDR2 YYNGEE. CDR3 length: 14 amino acids. Trimming removed 0 bases at V and 7 bases at J, with 11 bases between. The CDR3 is CASSVVGEENEQFF. The CDR3 DNA follows: TGTGCCAGCAGCGTAGTGGGGGAGGAGAATGAGCAGTTCTTC.

The rearrangement uses TRBV7-2 and TRBJ2-7; 7 bases map to TRBD1. Germline CDR1 SGHTA, CDR2 FQGNSA. This CDR3 is 14 amino acids long. Trimming took 4 bases from V and 3 from J; bases not matched to a gene: 6. Here the CDR3 reads CASSSTGTIYEQYF. CDR3 DNA: TGTGCCAGCAGCTCGACAGGGACGATCTACGAGCAGTACTTC.

The V and J genes are TRBV6-5 and TRBJ2-7; a possible D gene is TRBD1 (6 bases). From germline, CDR1 is MNHEY and CDR2 SVGAGI. The length of the CDR3 is 14 residues. Trimming pared 0 bases from V and 5 bases from J, leaving 11 bases between. The CDR3 coding sequence is TGTGCCAGCAGTTACTCGATCCCAGGGGACGAGCAGTACTTC. This sequence encodes CASSYSIPGDEQYF.

The chain combines TRBV2 with TRBJ2-2; D is ambiguous. CDR1 is SNHLY, CDR2 FYNNEI, per germline. The CDR3 sequence is 15 residues long. Trimming stripped 2 bases from V and 0 bases from J, with 7 bases between. The CDR3 reads CASSEQTSNTGELFF. The CDR3 coding sequence is TGTGCCAGCAGTGAACAGACTTCGAACACCGGGGAGCTGTTTTTT.

V usage is TRBV2 and J usage is TRBJ2-2, with D perhaps matching TRBD1 or TRBD2 (5 bases each). Germline V gene sequence: CDR1 SNHLY, CDR2 FYNNEI. CDR3 length: 15 residues. Trimming took off 8 bases at V and 0 bases at J, with 13 bases between the two ends. As DNA, the CDR3 is TGTGCCAGCTCCGAGGGACCTACGAACACCGGGGAGCTGTTTTTT. Its protein is CASSEGPTNTGELFF.

This sequence joins TRBV7-3 and TRBJ1-1; no clear D gene. Germline CDR1 and CDR2: SGHTA and FQGTGA. Trimming left V 1 base short and J 1 base short, with 13 bases between. The CDR3 loop spans 16 amino acids. This CDR3 reads CASSLIRRAPNTEAFF. Written as DNA, the CDR3 is TGTGCCAGCAGCTTAATAAGGAGGGCCCCGAACACTGAAGCTTTCTTT.

The CDR3 here is CASRTRDATPLTF. CDR3 nucleotides: TGTGCCAGCAGGACGCGGGACGCAACTCCTCTCACCTTC. V is TRBV9 and J is TRBJ1-2, with a tentative D call TRBD1 (5 bases). Trimming took 5 bases from V and 13 from J, leaving 21 bases between them. Germline assignment: CDR1 SGDLS and CDR2 YYNGEE. This CDR3 comprises 13 residues.

This clone was seen only once. This rearrangement joins TRBV11-3 to TRBJ2-3; maybe TRBD1 (5 bases). Trimming took off 0 bases at V and 10 bases at J, with 17 bases between the two ends. The germline gives CDR1 SGHNT, CDR2 YENEEA. The CDR3 runs to 15 residues. The DNA of the CDR3 is TGTGCCAGCAGCTTAGAGGGGCAGACAGAAAGAGCGCAGTATTTT. This encodes CASSLEGQTERAQYF. Together with reference TRBV11-3 and TRBJ2-3, the CDR3 gives the full variable domain: EAGVVQSPRYKIIEKKQPVAFWCNPISGHNTLYWYLQNLGQGPELLIRYENEEAVDDSQLPKDRFSAERLKGVDSTLKIQPAELGDSAVYLCASSLEGQTERAQYFGPGTRLTVL.

The chain is built from TRBV7-9 and TRBJ2-3; TRBD2 matches at 10 bases. V gave up 5 bases and J gave up 2 bases; unmatched junction bases: 7. The CDR3 covers 16 residues. Looked up from germline, CDR1 is SEHNR and CDR2 is FQNEAQ (reference sequence). The CDR3: CASSSLAGVTTDTQYF. The CDR3 coding sequence is TGTGCCAGCAGCAGCCTAGCGGGGGTCACCACAGATACGCAGTATTTT.

The V and J genes are TRBV6-5 and TRBJ2-7; 7 bases match TRBD2. Germline assignment: CDR1 MNHEY and CDR2 SVGAGI. The CDR3 is 15 residues long. Trimming cost V 0 bases and J 3 bases; bases outside gene matches: 5. CDR3 DNA sequence: TGTGCCAGCAGTTACTCGGAGCGGGGTGGCTACGAGCAGTACTTC. Amino acid sequence: CASSYSERGGYEQYF.

A single count supports this clone. The chain carries TRBV12-5 and TRBJ2-7; D is ambiguous. Germline V lookup: CDR1 LGHNT, CDR2 FRNRAP. There are 11 residues in the CDR3. Trimming took off 7 bases at V and 4 bases at J, with 8 bases between the two ends. In DNA, the CDR3 is TGTGCTAGTGCGGAGATGTACGAGCAGTACTTC. It specifies CASAEMYEQYF.

This clone was observed a handful of times. The chain recombines TRBV18 with TRBJ1-6; 7 bases line up with TRBD1. J gave up 0 bases and V 4 bases, and 9 bases lay outside the gene matches. The CDR3 is 18 residues long. Germline lookup yields CDR1 KGHSH and CDR2 LQKENI. The CDR3 DNA reads as TGTGCCAGCTCACTCTGGGACAGCGGGAGCTCCTATAATTCACCCCTCCACTTT. This codes for CASSLWDSGSSYNSPLHF.

The chain joins TRBV5-1 to TRBJ2-5; D remains unclear. V was cut by 0 bases and J by 5 bases, with 5 bases left in between. Germline-derived CDR1 and CDR2 are SGHRS and YFSETQ. The CDR3 spans 12 residues. The CDR3 nucleotides are TGCGCCAGCAGCTTGGTTGGGGAGACCCAGTACTTC. Amino acid sequence: CASSLVGETQYF.

J is TRBJ2-3 and V is TRBV25-1; 10 positions agree with TRBD2. CDR3 length: 17 amino acids. CDR1 is MGHDK, CDR2 SYGVNS, per germline. V trimming: 6 bases; J trimming: 1 base; junction bases outside the gene matches: 10. The CDR3 protein is CASRDLSLAGGTDTQYF. The CDR3 DNA follows: TGTGCCAGCAGGGACCTTAGTCTAGCGGGGGGCACAGATACGCAGTATTTT.

This sequence joins TRBV7-2 and TRBJ2-7, with no clear D. The CDR3 spans 13 residues. V was shortened by 5 bases and J by 5 bases, with 13 bases between the two germline ends. CDR1 SGHTA and CDR2 FQGNSA come from the germline V gene. As DNA, the CDR3 is TGTGCCAGCAGCACGACTTTCTTCCACGAGCAGTACTTC. Protein product: CASSTTFFHEQYF.

This chain uses TRBV7-9 with TRBJ1-1; D is undetermined. V was clipped by 6 bases and J by 1 base, with 21 bases between them. Germline CDR1 SEHNR, CDR2 FQNEAQ (reference sequence). This CDR3 contains 17 residues. The CDR3 bases are TGTGCCAGCAGTTATGCGGGCCTTGCAGGTGGGAACACTGAAGCTTTCTTT. Its translation is CASSYAGLAGGNTEAFF.